Following are 27 T cell receptor beta chains from one sample sequenced in a study of blood T cell repertoires in COVID-19. TCRdb's copy holds only in-frame clones and misses some; the assay was immunoSEQ multiplex PCR. The data contain approximately 270,000 clones, 80% to 90% of them singletons. What was sequenced was peripheral blood. The receptors come from a woman in her sixties or seventies with acute or convalescent COVID-19.

The chain carries TRBV7-8 and TRBJ2-7, with 9 bases fitting TRBD2. Looked up from germline, CDR1 is SGHVS and CDR2 is FQNEAQ. The length of the CDR3 is 15 residues. V trimming: 5 bases; J trimming: 7 bases; junction bases outside the gene matches: 12. The CDR3 loop reads CASSQRASGAGEQYF. In DNA form, the CDR3 reads TGTGCCAGCAGCCAGCGGGCTAGCGGGGCGGGAGAGCAGTACTTC.

J is TRBJ1-5 and V is TRBV2; D may be TRBD1 (5 bases). V lost 6 bases and J lost 1, with 13 bases in between. The length of the CDR3 is 15 residues. From germline, CDR1 is SNHLY and CDR2 FYNNEI. CDR3 sequence reads: CASRFRVGSNQPQHF. Here the CDR3 DNA reads TGTGCCAGCAGGTTCAGGGTAGGGAGCAATCAGCCCCAGCATTTT. Full variable domain (outside the CDR3, taken from reference TRBV2 and TRBJ1-5): EPEVTQTPSHQVTQMGQEVILRCVPISNHLYFYWYRQILGQKVEFLVSFYNNEISEKSEIFDDQFSVERPDGSNFTLKIRSTKLEDSAMYFCASRFRVGSNQPQHFGDGTRLSIL.

A note on this clone: The same CDR3 can be traced to other DNA sequences in this sample. The chain uses TRBV5-1 and TRBJ2-7; unclear D gene. Trimming took 1 base from V and 5 from J, leaving 4 bases between them. There are 11 residues in the CDR3. Germline-derived CDR1 and CDR2 are SGHRS and YFSETQ. The CDR3 spells CASSLSDEQYF. Written as DNA, the CDR3 is TGCGCCAGCAGCTTGTCTGACGAGCAGTACTTC.

The chain combines TRBV27 with TRBJ2-1, with unresolved D. V was pared by 6 bases and J by 6 bases, with 15 bases between. Germline CDR1 reads MNHEY; CDR2 reads SMNVEV (reference sequence). The CDR3 has 14 amino acids. The CDR3 nucleotides read TGTGCCAGCAGGGGCATATTACCCCCCAATGAGCAGTTCTTC. Translating it yields CASRGILPPNEQFF.

This clone came up once. The chain links TRBV25-1 to TRBJ2-7; a weak D match, TRBD1 (6 bases). This CDR3 comprises 15 residues. Germline values: CDR1 MGHDK, CDR2 SYGVNS. The V gene lost 5 bases and the J gene lost 1 base, with 15 bases spanning the gap. The DNA for the CDR3 is TGTGCCAGCAGTTCCGTACCCGGACAGTCCTACGAGCAGTACTTC. Amino acid sequence: CASSSVPGQSYEQYF.

The V gene is TRBV4-1, the J gene TRBJ2-3; D possibly corresponds to TRBD1 (6 bases). Trimming stripped 3 bases from V and 0 bases from J, with 22 bases between. The germline gives CDR1 MGHRA, CDR2 YSYEKL. The CDR3 is 19 residues long. Here the CDR3 DNA reads TGCGCCAGCAGCCATGTCCCGGGACAAATACTTCCCAGCACAGATACGCAGTATTTT. Amino acid sequence: CASSHVPGQILPSTDTQYF.

This chain uses TRBV14 with TRBJ1-5; 8 positions match TRBD1. The CDR3 covers 17 residues. J gave up 0 bases and V 6 bases, and 10 bases lay outside the gene matches. Germline V gene lookup returns CDR1 SGHDN and CDR2 FVKESK. CDR3 loop: CASSQPQGVHSNQPQHF. The CDR3 bases are TGTGCCAGCAGTCAGCCACAGGGGGTCCATAGCAATCAGCCCCAGCATTTT.

This chain links TRBV15 with TRBJ1-1; tentatively, D is TRBD1 (6 bases). This CDR3 has 14 residues. Germline V gene lookup returns CDR1 LNHNV and CDR2 YYDKDF (reference sequence). Trimming shortened V by 4 bases and J by 5 bases, and 14 bases separated the two germline ends. The chain's CDR3 is CATSTGQFHTEAFF. CDR3 coding DNA: TGTGCCACCAGCACCGGACAGTTCCATACTGAAGCTTTCTTT.

The J gene is TRBJ1-6, the V gene TRBV4-2; D is ambiguous. This CDR3 contains 16 residues. V lost 4 bases, J lost 5 bases, and 15 bases lay in between. Germline V gene sequence: CDR1 LGHNA, CDR2 YNFKEQ. CDR3 bases: TGTGCCAGCAGCCCGGAGGTCCAGGCGAATAATTCACCCCTCCACTTT. Translating gives CASSPEVQANNSPLHF.

The sample holds one count of this clone. The V call is TRBV7-2, the J call TRBJ2-5; 10 bases fit TRBD2. Losses at the gene ends were 0 bases for V and 5 bases for J; bases not matched to a gene: 9. Germline V lookup: CDR1 SGHTA, CDR2 FQGNSA. The CDR3 extends over 17 amino acids. In nucleotides, the CDR3 is TGTGCCAGCAGCTTAGCTGGCAGCGGGGGGGCCCGTGAGACCCAGTACTTC. Amino acid sequence: CASSLAGSGGARETQYF. The full variable domain, rest sourced from reference TRBV7-2 and TRBJ2-5, is GAGVSQSPSNKVTEKGKDVELRCDPISGHTALYWYRQSLGQGLEFLIYFQGNSAPDKSGLPSDRFSAERTGGSVSTLTIQRTQQEDSAVYLCASSLAGSGGARETQYFGPGTRLLVL.

This sequence joins TRBV3-1 (or the pseudogene TRBV3-2) and TRBJ2-3; a possible D gene is TRBD1 (6 bases). Germline V gene data show CDR1 as LGHDT and CDR2 as YNNKEL (reference sequence). The germline V and J ends were trimmed by 5 bases and 3 bases, with 24 bases remaining between them. This CDR3 region has 18 residues. DNA of the CDR3: TGTGCCAGCAGCGCCTTCTCTTTAGGGGGTTTGAAGACAGATACGCAGTATTTT. It translates to CASSAFSLGGLKTDTQYF.

The chain combines TRBV7-8 with TRBJ2-2; 10 nucleotides line up with TRBD1. The germline V gene encodes CDR1 SGHVS and CDR2 FQNEAQ. J was trimmed by 3 bases and V by 6 bases; bases with no gene match: 4. This CDR3 has 15 amino acids. The CDR3 loop is CASRGQGRDTGELFF. The CDR3 DNA reads TGTGCCAGCAGGGGACAGGGGAGGGACACCGGGGAGCTGTTTTTT.

The rearrangement joins TRBV5-1 to TRBJ1-2; possible D gene TRBD1, 6 bases. V gave up 6 bases and J gave up 8 bases, with 23 bases separating them. The V gene's germline CDR1 is SGHRS and CDR2 YFSETQ. The CDR3 is 15 amino acids. CDR3 sequence reads: CASISLRDKASGYTF. In nucleotides, the CDR3 is TGCGCCAGCATTTCTTTGAGGGACAAGGCGTCGGGCTACACCTTC. Full variable domain (remainder filled in from reference TRBV5-1 and TRBJ1-2): KAGVTQTPRYLIKTRGQQVTLSCSPISGHRSVSWYQQTPGQGLQFLFEYFSETQRNKGNFPGRFSGRQFSNSRSEMNVSTLELGDSALYLCASISLRDKASGYTFGSGTRLTVV.

This rearrangement joins TRBV7-8 to TRBJ2-5; 7 nucleotides agree with TRBD2. The J segment lost 4 bases and the V segment lost 3 bases, leaving 5 bases of the junction unmatched. The CDR3 has 14 residues. Germline V gene data show CDR1 as SGHVS and CDR2 as FQNEAQ. In nucleotides, the CDR3 is TGTGCCAGCAGCTTGAGACTAGCCTTAGAGACCCAGTACTTC. It codes for CASSLRLALETQYF.

The rearrangement links TRBV4-2 to TRBJ2-4; D is perhaps TRBD2 (6 bases). This CDR3 contains 15 residues. From germline, CDR1 is LGHNA and CDR2 YNFKEQ. V lost 0 bases and J 9 bases, leaving 15 bases between the germline ends. The DNA of the CDR3 is TGTGCCAGCAGCCAAGATACTTGGCAGGGAGGCATTCAGTACTTC. It translates to CASSQDTWQGGIQYF.

V gene TRBV15 combines with J gene TRBJ1-1; maybe TRBD1 (6 bases). Between the trimmed V and J ends, which lost 2 bases and 2 bases, there was a span of 12 bases. The CDR3 length is 15 residues. Germline lookup yields CDR1 LNHNV and CDR2 YYDKDF (reference sequence). CDR3: CATSRTSQGNTEAFF. CDR3 bases: TGTGCCACCAGCAGAACCTCACAGGGTAACACTGAAGCTTTCTTT.

The gene calls are TRBV7-6 and TRBJ1-4; TRBD1 agrees at 7 bases. This CDR3 region has 15 residues. Germline CDR1 SGHVS, CDR2 FNYEAQ. The ends lost 3 bases at V and 12 bases at J; junction bases unmatched: 13. DNA for the CDR3: TGTGCCAGCAGCTTGACCGGACAGGCCGGGTCCCAACTGTTTTTT. This encodes CASSLTGQAGSQLFF.

This sequence joins TRBV2 and TRBJ2-2, with a tentative D call TRBD2 (6 bases). Between the trimmed V and J ends, which lost 6 bases and 2 bases, there was a span of 10 bases. This CDR3 has 14 amino acids. CDR1 and CDR2 from the germline V gene are SNHLY and FYNNEI. Here the CDR3 reads CASRRDFNTGELFF. For the CDR3, the DNA is TGTGCCAGCAGAAGGGACTTCAACACCGGGGAGCTGTTTTTT.

The chain is built from TRBV7-8 and TRBJ2-2; 10 bases align to TRBD2. The CDR3 is made up of 18 amino acids. CDR1 and CDR2 from the germline V gene are SGHVS and FQNEAQ. J gave up 2 bases and V 3 bases, and 9 bases lay outside the gene matches. The CDR3 DNA reads as TGTGCCAGCAGCTTTCGCGCCCTAGCGGGGGAAAACACCGGGGAGCTGTTTTTT. Encoded protein: CASSFRALAGENTGELFF.

This rearrangement joins TRBV5-1 to TRBJ2-7; 9 bases line up with TRBD1. The V and J ends lost 3 bases and 2 bases, in that order; junction bases with no gene match: 18. Germline CDR1 reads SGHRS; CDR2 reads YFSETQ. The CDR3 runs 19 residues. For the CDR3, the DNA is TGCGCCAGCAGCTACGGGACAGGGCTAGCCAACATCGCGGCCTACGAGCAGTACTTC. Protein sequence: CASSYGTGLANIAAYEQYF. The entire variable domain, with the rest obtained from reference TRBV5-1 and TRBJ2-7, is as follows: KAGVTQTPRYLIKTRGQQVTLSCSPISGHRSVSWYQQTPGQGLQFLFEYFSETQRNKGNFPGRFSGRQFSNSRSEMNVSTLELGDSALYLCASSYGTGLANIAAYEQYFGPGTRLTVT.

The chain joins TRBV7-8 to TRBJ1-5, with D unresolved. V was pared by 6 bases and J by 5 bases, with 17 bases between. This CDR3 is 15 amino acids long. The germline CDR1 and CDR2 sequences are SGHVS and FQNEAQ. The CDR3 DNA reads TGTGCCAGCAGTCCTTGGGGAGGGCCGGATCAGCCCCAGCATTTT. It translates to CASSPWGGPDQPQHF.

The CDR3 DNA is TGTGCCAGCAGCGGCGGGGACTCTGGCTACACCTTC. It codes for CASSGGDSGYTF. The chain recombines TRBV5-5 with TRBJ1-2; a weak D match, TRBD1 (5 bases). Germline assignment: CDR1 SGHKS and CDR2 YYEKEE (reference sequence). V was shortened by 4 bases and J by 7 bases, with 11 bases between the two germline ends. The CDR3 extends over 12 amino acids. The whole variable domain, remainder taken from reference TRBV5-5 and TRBJ1-2, is DAGVTQSPTHLIKTRGQQVTLRCSPISGHKSVSWYQQVLGQGPQFIFQYYEKEERGRGNFPDRFSARQFPNYSSELNVNALLLGDSALYLCASSGGDSGYTFGSGTRLTVV.

The genes are TRBV5-1 and TRBJ2-3; 7 bases line up with TRBD2. With 6 bases clipped from V and 6 bases from J, the junction kept 10 bases outside the gene matches. Germline lookup yields CDR1 SGHRS and CDR2 YFSETQ. There are 14 residues in the CDR3. In DNA form, the CDR3 reads TGCGCCAGCACTGGACTCGCGGGGGTTGATACGCAGTATTTT. The encoded protein is CASTGLAGVDTQYF.

The J gene is TRBJ1-2, the V gene TRBV5-1; D ambiguous. The CDR3 is 14 residues long. The germline gives CDR1 SGHRS, CDR2 YFSETQ. Trimming shortened V by 0 bases and J by 3 bases, and 9 bases separated the two germline ends. The CDR3 spells CASSLGLTDYGYTF. Written as DNA, the CDR3 is TGCGCCAGCAGCTTGGGCCTCACAGACTATGGCTACACCTTC.

The chain joins TRBV18 to TRBJ2-7, with unresolved D. Germline V lookup: CDR1 KGHSH, CDR2 LQKENI. V shed 1 base and J shed 5 bases, with 9 bases lying between them. This CDR3 is 13 amino acids long. The CDR3 nucleotides are TGTGCCAGCTCACCACACTTAGACAACGAGCAGTACTTC. It specifies CASSPHLDNEQYF. Full variable domain (outside the CDR3, taken from reference TRBV18 and TRBJ2-7): NAGVMQNPRHLVRRRGQEARLRCSPMKGHSHVYWYRQLPEEGLKFMVYLQKENIIDESGMPKERFSAEFPKEGPSILRIQQVVRGDSAAYFCASSPHLDNEQYFGPGTRLTVT.

The chain carries TRBV10-2 and TRBJ2-3, with no clear D. The CDR3 is 15 amino acids. CDR1 and CDR2 (germline): WSHSY, SAAADI. V shed 2 bases and J shed 2 bases, with 11 bases lying between them. Written as DNA, the CDR3 is TGCGCCAGCAGTGAGACCCTCGACATCACAGATACGCAGTATTTT. This gives the protein CASSETLDITDTQYF.

The V and J genes are TRBV6-5 and TRBJ2-7; tentatively, D is TRBD2 (6 bases). The V and J ends lost 6 bases and 3 bases respectively, with 15 bases between them. Germline V gene lookup returns CDR1 MNHEY and CDR2 SVGAGI. The CDR3 sequence is 14 residues long. The CDR3 DNA follows: TGTGCCAGCAGGGCCCCGGGACTCCACTACGAGCAGTACTTC. It is translated as CASRAPGLHYEQYF.